This is a list of T cell receptor beta chains from one sample in a study of Graves' ophthalmopathy and Graves' hyperthyroidism. TCRdb re-analysed the multiplex PCR reads in MiXCR, keeping a single row per CDR3 protein. The table shows a few hundred thousand distinct CDR3 sequences, with approximately 18% occurring only once. Sequencing was carried out using peripheral blood. These receptors came from an adult woman with stable Graves' hyperthyroidism. Both conserved end residues are trimmed from each CDR3. The order of the fields is V gene, D gene, CDR3 protein. A D gene is named only where the DNA matches it firmly.

v_gene: TRBV7-2
d_gene: NA
CDR3aa: ASRVAGAF

v_gene: TRBV11-2
d_gene: NA
CDR3aa: ASARRLPSYEQY

v_gene: TRBV3-1
d_gene: NA
CDR3aa: ASSQGSGLNEQY

v_gene: TRBV28
d_gene: NA
CDR3aa: ASSHDYNEQY

v_gene: TRBV20-1
d_gene: NA
CDR3aa: SARGPNTEAF

v_gene: TRBV19
d_gene: NA
CDR3aa: ASNQLVNTEAF

v_gene: TRBV19
d_gene: NA
CDR3aa: ASSGQRKETQY

v_gene: TRBV27
d_gene: TRBD1
CDR3aa: ASTTGQGTDTQY

v_gene: TRBV2
d_gene: TRBD1
CDR3aa: ASSVDRGVSYEQY

v_gene: TRBV20-1
d_gene: TRBD2
CDR3aa: SAREAGDPGQY

v_gene: TRBV12-3/TRBV12-4
d_gene: TRBD1
CDR3aa: ASQDRGNQPQH

v_gene: TRBV7-9
d_gene: NA
CDR3aa: ASSFSRVNYGYT

v_gene: TRBV7-3
d_gene: NA
CDR3aa: ASSSPGSVLT

v_gene: TRBV28
d_gene: NA
CDR3aa: ASRVGVDYGYT

v_gene: TRBV10-3
d_gene: NA
CDR3aa: AIRHQNPNTEAF

v_gene: TRBV9
d_gene: NA
CDR3aa: ASSPRGWAGNEQF

v_gene: TRBV5-1
d_gene: TRBD1
CDR3aa: ASSLGTGSFQPQH